What follows is one T cell receptor beta chain and its context. The antigen is not known. Sequencing was performed with immunoSEQ multiplex PCR; in TCRdb, only in-frame clones are kept and a portion is missing. Of about 30,000 clones in the sample, 80% are singletons; the top ten hold under 6.5%. These data come from a study of Siglec-9 on CD8 T cells in melanoma. General study points: An effector memory CD8+ subset marked by Siglec-9 reportedly appeared to gather in melanoma.

The clonotype was recovered from a human donor in good health. Specimen: Siglec-9- CD8+ T cells sorted from blood.

CDR3 DNA sequence: TGTGCCAGTAGCGGGACAGGTTGGAATGAGCAGTTCTTC. Its protein product is CASSGTGWNEQFF. V usage is TRBV19 and J usage is TRBJ2-1, with 8 nucleotides matching TRBD1. The CDR3 covers 13 residues. The trim removed 6 bases at V and 7 bases at J, leaving 5 bases unmatched. The germline V gene has CDR1 LNHDA and CDR2 SQIVND (reference sequence).